This T cell receptor (beta chain) was recorded in a study of T cells in Graves' hyperthyroidism and ophthalmopathy. Patients were excluded for uncontrolled infection, other autoimmune disease, pregnancy or lactation. In germline, CDR1 is SNHLY, CDR2 FYNNEI. This CDR3 contains 13 residues. Worth noting for this clonotype: Germline and junction disagree at one end, which may indicate a read error.

Amplification targeted TCR beta CDR3 regions from RNA transcripts. When the TCR CDR3 underwent first-round RT-PCR, the HTBI primer set was used. TCRdb reprocessed the multiplex PCR reads via MiXCR and lists one record per CDR3 protein. In the table there are roughly 570,000 distinct CDR3 sequences, more than 45% of which are singletons. Source material: peripheral blood or thyroid tissue (not recorded which). The chain recombines TRBV2 with TRBJ2-7, with D hard to call. This clonotype was sampled from a woman aged 18-30 years with Graves' hyperthyroidism. In nucleotides, the CDR3 is TGTACCAGCAGAGATGACACAGTCTACGAGCAGTACTTC. It is translated as CTSRDDTVYEQYF.